This T cell receptor beta chain was recorded in a study of shared clonotypes between healthy human individuals. Study results and caveats: With few donors, the genetic and exposure-history diversity represented was limited.

Regarding this clone: Its antigen remains unknown.

Evenly divided among several immunoSEQ plates was the genomic DNA of each subset. In the original processing: Filtering differed because ImmunoSEQ produced junction-only sequences that carried no quality scores. Using immunoSEQ multiplex PCR, the repertoire was profiled, and TCRdb retains in-frame clones only, with some absent. The DNA was the basis for D and trimming; V, J and clone size are from that table. The sample shows 2,500,000 or so clones, roughly nine tenths of them seen only once. CDR3 length: 16 amino acids. V was clipped by 5 bases and J by 7 bases, with 22 bases between them. CDR1 SGHTA and CDR2 FQGNSA come from the germline V gene.

The chain recombines TRBV7-2 with TRBJ2-3, with a weak D call TRBD2 (7 bases). This receptor was taken from a man aged 18-30 years in good health. The sample comprised naive CD4+ T cells sorted from blood. The sample's subset: CD45RA+ positively selected. CDR3: CASSLIGGGLSYTQYF. The CDR3 nucleotides read TGTGCCAGCAGCCTGATAGGGGGGGGCCTTAGTTATACGCAGTATTTT.